These T cell receptor beta chains were read from a single sample in a study of shared clonotypes between healthy human individuals. Here immunoSEQ multiplex PCR was the method, and the copy in TCRdb shows in-frame clones only, minus some. The sample yields about 580,000 clones, 95% to 98% seen once. Specimen: naive CD8+ T cells sorted from blood. The receptors originated from a man aged 30 to 39 in good health. Each CDR3 is given with its conserved first and last residue. A D gene is named only where the DNA matches it firmly. Clone size is given for some rows only: seen once, a few or many times, or a class if the clone is expanded.

CDR3 DNA	CDR3 protein	clone size	D gene	V gene	J gene
TGTGCCAGCAGCTCCGATCCAGTTCTTATGGACCAAAGGGCCTACGAGCAGTACTTC	CASSSDPVLMDQRAYEQYF	NA	NA	TRBV5-8	TRBJ2-7
TGTGCCAGCAGCGTGACAGTAGGCCGTGGGACTGAAGCTTTCTTT	CASSVTVGRGTEAFF	NA	NA	TRBV9	TRBJ1-1
TGTGCCAGCAGCTCCAGATTGACAGGTTCCTACAATGAGCAGTTCTTC	CASSSRLTGSYNEQFF	once	NA	TRBV11-2	TRBJ2-1
TGTGCCACCAGCAGAGATCGTCGGACAGAGATTTACAATGAGCAGTTCTTC	CATSRDRRTEIYNEQFF	NA	NA	TRBV15	TRBJ2-1
TGTGCCAGCGAGCCCATCACAGGGGGGGAAGGCACAGATACGCAGTATTTT	CASEPITGGEGTDTQYF	NA	NA	TRBV9	TRBJ2-3
TGTGCCAGCAGTGAATGGGACGGTCAAGAGACCCAGTACTTC	CASSEWDGQETQYF	NA	NA	TRBV2	TRBJ2-5
TGTGCCAGCAGCTTAAGGGGGAAAAATGAGCAGTTCTTC	CASSLRGKNEQFF	NA	NA	TRBV7-9	TRBJ2-1
TGTGCCACTCAACAGGGGGATGGCACCGGGGAGCTGTTTTTT	CATQQGDGTGELFF	NA	TRBD1	TRBV10-3	TRBJ2-2
TGTGCCAGCAGCTTGGGTACATTGGGGACGGACTATGGCTACACCTTC	CASSLGTLGTDYGYTF	NA	NA	TRBV13	TRBJ1-2
TGTGCCAGCAGCCCAGCGGGAGGTTTCGACAATGAGCAGTTCTTC	CASSPAGGFDNEQFF	NA	TRBD2	TRBV7-3	TRBJ2-1
TGTGCCTGGGCTGGGACACCCTCCTACAATGAGCAGTTCTTC	CAWAGTPSYNEQFF	NA	NA	TRBV30	TRBJ2-1
TGTGCCAGCGGCACAGCACTGAACACTGAAGCTTTCTTT	CASGTALNTEAFF	NA	NA	TRBV6-5	TRBJ1-1
TGTGCCTGGAGTGTAGGGGGCGGAAACTACGAGCAGTACTTC	CAWSVGGGNYEQYF	once	TRBD1	TRBV30	TRBJ2-7